The clone carrying this T cell receptor beta chain appeared many times. This sample is drawn from a study of CD8 T cells in ankylosing spondylitis. MiXCR, run by TCRdb on the 5' RACE reads, gives a single entry per CDR3 protein. The data contain fewer than 400,000 distinct CDR3 sequences, roughly 14% of them seen just once; the ten biggest clones take up 0.95% to 1.4%. V lost 0 bases and J 1 base, leaving 7 bases between the germline ends. The CDR3 totals 14 residues. The V gene's germline CDR1 is SGHRS and CDR2 YFSETQ. The receptor was derived from a male donor with ankylosing spondylitis or in good health (not recorded which). The chain uses TRBV5-1 and TRBJ1-1; no definite D call. The sequenced material came from blood, either unsorted or a sorted T cell fraction (not recorded which). CDR3 protein: CASSLAQTNTEAFF. CDR3 DNA: TGCGCCAGCAGCTTGGCTCAGACGAACACTGAAGCTTTCTTT. Supplemented by reference TRBV5-1 and TRBJ1-1, the full variable domain reads KAGVTQTPRYLIKTRGQQVTLSCSPISGHRSVSWYQQTPGQGLQFLFEYFSETQRNKGNFPGRFSGRQFSNSRSEMNVSTLELGDSALYLCASSLAQTNTEAFFGQGTRLTVV.